This record looks at one T cell receptor beta chain sequence and its context. The CDR3 has 12 residues. Trimming removed 1 base at V and 5 bases at J, with 6 bases between. Germline V gene data show CDR1 as SGHNT and CDR2 as YENEEA. The data originate from a study of blood T cell repertoires in COVID-19. Per the original data handling: Estimated nucleated cell counts came from reference gene primer amplification. Assay: immunoSEQ multiplex PCR; the TCRdb copy retains only in-frame clones and omits some. V, J and clone size were drawn from that table, and D and trimming were deduced from the DNA. This table holds approximately 26,000 clones, 90% found once.

The TCR was taken from an older woman with active COVID-19. V is TRBV11-3 and J is TRBJ2-7; D is uncertain. Sequencing was done on a sample of peripheral blood. In DNA, the CDR3 is TGTGCCAGCAGCTTAGGTCTCGACGAGCAGTACTTC. It is translated as CASSLGLDEQYF.